Listed here are 24 T cell receptor beta chains from one sample, sequenced in a study of OX40 agonist ivuxolimab in advanced cancers. TCRdb keeps only in-frame clones here, not all; method: immunoSEQ multiplex PCR. The sample carries 60,000 to 70,000 clones, around 83% recorded once. Sequenced here: CD4+ or CD8+ T cells sorted from blood, sampled in a trial of the OX40 agonist ivuxolimab. These receptors originate from an adult with an advanced solid tumor such as melanoma, head and neck, liver or kidney cancer.

The V call is TRBV28, the J call TRBJ1-2; tentative D call: TRBD1 (5 bases). The CDR3 sequence is 13 residues long. Trimming took off 5 bases at V and 2 bases at J, with 9 bases between the two ends. Per germline, CDR1 MDHEN and CDR2 SYDVKM. The CDR3 bases are TGTGCCAGCAGTCTGGACACGAACTATGGCTACACCTTC. It codes for CASSLDTNYGYTF.

For the CDR3, the DNA is TGTGCCAGCTCACCACCGGCAGGGACTAATGAAAAACTGTTTTTT. Protein: CASSPPAGTNEKLFF. This sequence joins TRBV18 and TRBJ1-4; D possibly corresponds to TRBD1 (5 bases). Germline CDR1 reads KGHSH; CDR2 reads LQKENI. V lost 0 bases to trimming and J lost 2 bases, with 7 bases between them. The CDR3 runs to 15 residues.

This chain joins TRBV4-3 and TRBJ2-1; maybe TRBD2 (6 bases). Germline-derived CDR1 and CDR2 are LGHNA and YSLEER. V was pared by 0 bases and J by 3 bases, with 24 bases between. This CDR3 has 20 residues. The CDR3 sequence: CASSQEAPITSSGLYNEQFF. The CDR3 DNA reads TGCGCCAGCAGCCAAGAGGCACCCATTACCTCGAGCGGGCTCTACAATGAGCAGTTCTTC.

The chain joins TRBV11-2 to TRBJ1-2; the D gene is possibly TRBD1 (6 bases). The V gene lost 0 bases and the J gene lost 7 bases, with 24 bases spanning the gap. The CDR3 extends over 18 amino acids. CDR1 and CDR2 (germline): SGHAT, FQNNGV. The CDR3 loop reads CASSLDDLGGARASGYTF. CDR3 DNA: TGTGCCAGCAGCTTAGACGACTTAGGGGGGGCCCGCGCCAGTGGCTACACCTTC.

The chain carries TRBV18 and TRBJ2-1; unclear D gene. The germline V and J ends were trimmed by 0 bases and 9 bases, with 18 bases remaining between them. CDR3 length: 16 residues. Germline CDR1 is KGHSH and CDR2 is LQKENI. DNA for the CDR3: TGTGCCAGCTCACCACCGGGATCGTCCCGTGGGCGTGAGCAGTTCTTC. Encoded protein: CASSPPGSSRGREQFF.

V gene TRBV27 combines with J gene TRBJ1-2; maybe TRBD1 (5 bases). CDR3 length: 17 residues. V was pared by 3 bases and J by 2 bases, with 19 bases between. The germline V gene has CDR1 MNHEY and CDR2 SMNVEV (reference sequence). This CDR3 is CASSLSGGVAMNYGYTF. The CDR3 coding sequence is TGTGCCAGCAGTTTGAGCGGGGGGGTCGCTATGAACTATGGCTACACCTTC.

V gene TRBV15 combines with J gene TRBJ1-1, with TRBD1 matching 10 bases. V lost 1 base, J lost 6 bases, and 8 bases stayed unmatched. CDR1 and CDR2 (germline): LNHNV, YYDKDF (reference sequence). This CDR3 comprises 16 residues. The CDR3 bases are TGTGCCACCAGCAGAGGTGACAGGGGGCGAAACGCTGAAGCTTTCTTT. This gives the protein CATSRGDRGRNAEAFF.

This clone is medium-sized. The chain uses TRBV2 and TRBJ1-1; D is unresolved. CDR1 is SNHLY, CDR2 FYNNEI, per germline. The germline V and J ends were trimmed by 6 bases and 3 bases, with 14 bases remaining between them. The CDR3 consists of 14 residues. This CDR3 reads CASRRTLADTEAFF. CDR3 bases: TGTGCCAGCAGACGAACCTTAGCGGACACTGAAGCTTTCTTT. The complete variable domain, with remaining parts taken from reference TRBV2 and TRBJ1-1, reads EPEVTQTPSHQVTQMGQEVILRCVPISNHLYFYWYRQILGQKVEFLVSFYNNEISEKSEIFDDQFSVERPDGSNFTLKIRSTKLEDSAMYFCASRRTLADTEAFFGQGTRLTVV.

A single count supports this clone. J is TRBJ1-2 and V is TRBV28; 7 bases fit TRBD1. This CDR3 spans 18 amino acids. Trimming removed 5 bases from V and 0 bases from J; junction bases left unmatched: 15. Germline lookup yields CDR1 MDHEN and CDR2 SYDVKM. CDR3 nucleotides: TGTGCCAGCAGTGCTCCAAGCCGGGGACAGAGAGCTAACTATGGCTACACCTTC. Translation gives CASSAPSRGQRANYGYTF.

The chain combines TRBV28 with TRBJ2-5; D call uncertain. CDR1 and CDR2 (germline): MDHEN, SYDVKM. Trimming left V 2 bases short and J 5 bases short, with 6 bases between. The CDR3 sequence is 12 residues long. CDR3 region: CASSLVEETQYF. The DNA of the CDR3 is TGTGCCAGCAGTTTAGTGGAGGAGACCCAGTACTTC.

This clone came up once. This chain uses TRBV4-3 with TRBJ2-7; perhaps TRBD2 as D (7 bases). From germline, CDR1 is LGHNA and CDR2 YSLEER. Trimming removed 0 bases at V and 4 bases at J, with 19 bases between. The CDR3 is 17 amino acids. This chain's CDR3 is CASSQDLGAGVSYEQYF. CDR3 coding DNA: TGCGCCAGCAGCCAAGATCTGGGGGCGGGAGTCTCTTACGAGCAGTACTTC.

V gene TRBV27 combines with J gene TRBJ2-3, with 9 nucleotides matching TRBD2. Germline assignment: CDR1 MNHEY and CDR2 SMNVEV (reference sequence). This CDR3 comprises 16 residues. V dropped 2 bases and J dropped 2; count of bases not matched to a gene: 5. The CDR3 sequence: CASSLGLAGNTDTQYF. In DNA, the CDR3 is TGTGCCAGCAGTTTAGGGCTAGCGGGAAACACAGATACGCAGTATTTT.

The V call is TRBV28, the J call TRBJ1-5; maybe TRBD1 (6 bases). The length of the CDR3 is 16 residues. Trimming left V 5 bases short and J 5 bases short, with 19 bases between. Germline V gene lookup returns CDR1 MDHEN and CDR2 SYDVKM. This chain's CDR3 is CASSGRTATMDQPQHF. The CDR3 bases are TGTGCCAGCAGTGGCCGGACAGCCACTATGGATCAGCCCCAGCATTTT. Full variable domain (outside the CDR3, taken from reference TRBV28 and TRBJ1-5): DVKVTQSSRYLVKRTGEKVFLECVQDMDHENMFWYRQDPGLGLRLIYFSYDVKMKEKGDIPEGYSVSREKKERFSLILESASTNQTSMYLCASSGRTATMDQPQHFGDGTRLSIL.

The table lists this clone with a count of one. V usage is TRBV19 and J usage is TRBJ2-1; 11 nucleotides match TRBD2. The ends lost 2 bases at V and 7 bases at J; junction bases unmatched: 7. Germline-derived CDR1 and CDR2 are LNHDA and SQIVND (reference sequence). The CDR3 has 16 residues. DNA of the CDR3: TGTGCCAGTAGTATAACTAGCGGGAGCGTAGTAAATGAGCAGTTCTTC. The encoded protein is CASSITSGSVVNEQFF.

The chain couples TRBV5-1 to TRBJ2-3; no clear D. CDR1 and CDR2 from the germline V gene are SGHRS and YFSETQ. V was clipped by 4 bases and J by 1 base, with 4 bases between them. The CDR3 length is 12 residues. The CDR3 region is CASSHGTDTQYF. The CDR3 DNA sequence: TGCGCCAGCAGCCACGGCACAGATACGCAGTATTTT.

J is TRBJ2-7 and V is TRBV5-8; 8 nucleotides agree with TRBD1. Per germline, CDR1 SGHTS and CDR2 YDEGEE. V was pared by 4 bases and J by 2 bases, with 8 bases of the junction left unmatched. There are 15 residues in the CDR3. CDR3 DNA: TGTGCCAGCAGCCTAGGACAGGGCTTGGCCTACGAGCAGTACTTC. It is translated as CASSLGQGLAYEQYF.

The chain employs TRBV10-3 and TRBJ2-5; 7 nucleotides match TRBD2. Germline V CDR1 and CDR2: ENHRY, SYGVKD. J was trimmed by 1 base and V by 6 bases; bases with no gene match: 8. CDR3 length equals 15 residues. CDR3 protein: CAIRVTASGQETQYF. In DNA form, the CDR3 reads TGTGCCATCAGGGTTACGGCTAGCGGCCAAGAGACCCAGTACTTC.

The rearrangement uses TRBV7-2 and TRBJ1-4, with D uncertain. The CDR3 extends over 19 amino acids. In germline, CDR1 is SGHTA, CDR2 FQGNSA. Trimming cost V 6 bases and J 0 bases, with 23 bases left between them. The CDR3 region has the DNA TGTGCCAGCAGATGGGTCCCACCAGTGGTCCTCGCAACTAATGAAAAACTGTTTTTT. Its translation: CASRWVPPVVLATNEKLFF.

This rearrangement joins TRBV7-9 to TRBJ2-2, with 9 nucleotides matching TRBD2. Germline V gives CDR1 SEHNR, CDR2 FQNEAQ (reference sequence). The CDR3 spans 14 residues. V shed 5 bases, J shed 8 bases, and the junction held 6 bases outside the gene matches. CDR3 in amino acids: CASSRNLAGGELFF. The DNA of the CDR3 is TGTGCCAGCAGCCGCAACCTAGCGGGAGGGGAGCTGTTTTTT.

The table lists this clone with many counts. The chain couples TRBV5-1 to TRBJ2-5; possible D gene TRBD2, 5 bases. CDR3 length: 14 amino acids. CDR1 and CDR2 (germline): SGHRS, YFSETQ. V lost 6 bases to trimming and J lost 0 bases, with 12 bases between them. For the CDR3, the DNA is TGCGCCAGCAAGGAGGATACGTACCAAGAGACCCAGTACTTC. It translates to CASKEDTYQETQYF.

In its sample, this clone was seen once. The chain employs TRBV5-6 and TRBJ2-7; D remains ambiguous. CDR1 and CDR2 (germline): SGHDT, YYEEEE. Trimming took 3 bases from V and 4 from J, leaving 5 bases between them. The CDR3 length is 11 residues. The CDR3 reads CASSSQYEQYF. Here the CDR3 DNA reads TGTGCCAGCAGCTCCCAATACGAGCAGTACTTC.

The chain combines TRBV6-5 with TRBJ1-1; D gene uncertain. Germline V lookup: CDR1 MNHEY, CDR2 SVGAGI. CDR3 length: 13 residues. V dropped 4 bases and J dropped 3 bases, with 9 bases sitting between them. CDR3 residues: CASSSAPDTEAFF. In nucleotides, the CDR3 is TGTGCCAGCAGTTCGGCCCCGGACACTGAAGCTTTCTTT.

The chain is built from TRBV29-1 and TRBJ1-4; TRBD1 agrees at 7 bases. The junction had 12 bases not matched to a gene; V was cut back by 6 bases and J by 8 bases. Germline lookup yields CDR1 SQVTM and CDR2 ANQGSEA. The CDR3 totals 14 residues. The CDR3 region is CSVRHTGTDEKLFF. The CDR3 DNA follows: TGCAGCGTGCGTCACACCGGGACAGACGAAAAACTGTTTTTT. The full variable domain, with the rest looked up from reference TRBV29-1 and TRBJ1-4, is SAVISQKPSRDICQRGTSLTIQCQVDSQVTMMFWYRQQPGQSLTLIATANQGSEATYESGFVIDKFPISRPNLTFSTLTVSNMSPEDSSIYLCSVRHTGTDEKLFFGSGTQLSVL.

V is TRBV7-8 and J is TRBJ2-2, with D uncertain. V was clipped by 5 bases and J by 3 bases, with 4 bases between them. CDR1 is SGHVS, CDR2 FQNEAQ, per germline. This CDR3 has 12 residues. CDR3 residues: CASSQDTGELFF. In nucleotides, the CDR3 is TGTGCCAGCAGCCAAGACACCGGGGAGCTGTTTTTT.